Listed here is a single T cell receptor (beta chain). These data are taken from a study of T cell changes during pregnancy in multiple sclerosis. V lost 3 bases, J lost 4 bases, and 4 bases stayed unmatched. Looked up from germline, CDR1 is SGHRS and CDR2 is YFSETQ. The CDR3 runs to 16 residues. Sequencing was performed with immunoSEQ multiplex PCR; in TCRdb, only in-frame clones are kept and a portion is missing. Here the sample spans 40,000 to 45,000 clones, around 90% being singletons. The source material was CD4+ T cells from peripheral blood mononuclear cells, sampled before pregnancy. This clonotype was sampled from a female donor with multiple sclerosis, enrolled in a pregnancy study. This chain links TRBV5-1 with TRBJ2-3; 14 bases agree with TRBD2. The CDR3 loop is CASSSRTSGRPDTQYF. As DNA, the CDR3 is TGCGCCAGCAGCTCACGGACTAGCGGGAGGCCAGATACGCAGTATTTT.